This T cell receptor beta chain was sequenced for a study of CD8 T cells in ankylosing spondylitis. Study-wide points: Clones linked to disease, bearing a CD8+ phenotype, were relatively rare in peripheral blood. Several of the motif variants were reported before in synovial fluid and blood from reactive arthritis. Clones tied to disease were said to be significantly enriched in matched ankylosing spondylitis synovial fluid. Several highly homologous variants formed a TCR beta motif that appeared characteristic of ankylosing spondylitis blood.

Germline CDR1 reads SGHRS; CDR2 reads YFSETQ. The CDR3 has 15 amino acids. V was shortened by 4 bases and J by 0 bases, with 8 bases between the two germline ends. Many counts were recorded for this clonotype. Its specificity is unknown. One entry per CDR3 protein, called by TCRdb with MiXCR from the 5' RACE reads. The sample has fewer than 550,000 distinct CDR3 sequences; roughly 5.2% are singletons. V usage is TRBV5-1 and J usage is TRBJ2-6; tentatively, D is TRBD2 (5 bases). Sequenced: blood, either unsorted or a sorted T cell fraction (not recorded which). This receptor was obtained from a male donor with ankylosing spondylitis. CDR3 region: CASSLALSGANVLTF. The DNA of the CDR3 is TGCGCCAGCAGCCTAGCCCTCTCTGGGGCCAACGTCCTGACTTTC.